The source of this TCR beta chain is a study of blood T cell repertoires in COVID-19. As for the study in general: COVID-19 samples from acute and convalescent phases originated in the United States, Italy and Spain.

V lost 3 bases, J lost 0 bases, and 9 bases lay in between. This CDR3 comprises 15 residues. Germline CDR1 MDHEN, CDR2 SYDVKM. The data were produced by immunoSEQ multiplex PCR, yet TCRdb's version contains in-frame clones alone and is incomplete. The table has some 110,000 clones, 87% seen once. This clonotype was sampled from a human donor in a cohort sampled during active COVID-19. Sequencing used peripheral blood. The chain couples TRBV28 to TRBJ1-3, with D perhaps matching TRBD1 (5 bases). The CDR3 sequence is CASSFQGGSGNTIYF. The DNA for the CDR3 is TGTGCCAGCAGTTTCCAGGGTGGCTCTGGAAACACCATATATTTT. Complete variable domain (other parts from reference TRBV28 and TRBJ1-3): DVKVTQSSRYLVKRTGEKVFLECVQDMDHENMFWYRQDPGLGLRLIYFSYDVKMKEKGDIPEGYSVSREKKERFSLILESASTNQTSMYLCASSFQGGSGNTIYFGEGSWLTVV.